This is a list of T cell receptor beta chains from one sample in a study of T-cell reconstitution after alpha-beta-depleted transplantation in children. MiXCR, run by TCRdb on the PCR reads, gives a single entry per CDR3 protein. The sample contains 280,000 or so distinct CDR3 sequences, around 10% of which appear only once. The specimen comprised peripheral blood, sampled 180 days after TCRalphabeta/CD19-depleted stem cell transplant. The receptors shown here come from a male patient between 2 and 9 years old who had a stem cell transplant for chronic granulomatous disease, so the T cells may come from the graft donor. CDR3s include the opening cysteine and the closing phenylalanine or tryptophan. Each record gives: J gene, V gene, clone size, CDR3 protein. Expanded clones are given a class, and other clones once, few, many or no size at all.

J: TRBJ1-5; V: TRBV12-3/TRBV12-4; size: many; CDR3: CASSPRQGYHQPQHF
J: TRBJ2-7; V: TRBV6-2/TRBV6-3; size: many; CDR3: CASSYPSRGGNRSYEQYF
J: TRBJ2-1; V: TRBV7-9; size: many; CDR3: CASSSGGSQFF
J: TRBJ2-7; V: TRBV10-3; size: many; CDR3: CAISEPGERVGEQYF
J: TRBJ2-3; V: TRBV3-1; size: many; CDR3: CASSQLAGGADTQYF
J: TRBJ2-4; V: TRBV20-1; size: many; CDR3: CSAREGAGGSKNIQYF
J: TRBJ1-5; V: TRBV7-8; size: many; CDR3: CASSDQDSPGGPQHF
J: TRBJ2-3; V: TRBV20-1; size: many; CDR3: CSALDYQKTTDTQYF
J: TRBJ2-2; V: TRBV29-1; size: many; CDR3: CSVGGRRGVDGELFF
J: TRBJ1-6; V: TRBV24-1; size: many; CDR3: CADPVGRDSSPLHF
J: TRBJ2-7; V: TRBV5-5; size: many; CDR3: CASSLVVSSYEQYF
J: TRBJ2-1; V: TRBV27; size: many; CDR3: CASSLNPSLLYNEQFF
J: TRBJ1-2; V: TRBV20-1; size: many; CDR3: CSASMTGPGSNYGYTF
J: TRBJ2-3; V: TRBV4-3; size: many; CDR3: CASSQAPTWGYPDTQYF
J: TRBJ2-1; V: TRBV12-3/TRBV12-4; size: NA; CDR3: CASSLGTGSDEQFF
J: TRBJ1-4; V: TRBV12-3/TRBV12-4; size: few; CDR3: CASSPGDRGTEKLFF
J: TRBJ2-1; V: TRBV11-1; size: many; CDR3: CASSLERSGSEQFF
J: TRBJ2-7; V: TRBV12-3/TRBV12-4; size: many; CDR3: CASSPRQGYEQYF
J: TRBJ2-7; V: TRBV20-1; size: few; CDR3: CSAPGTGHNFYEQYF
J: TRBJ2-1; V: TRBV7-2; size: many; CDR3: CASSLEPGTYNEQFF
J: TRBJ2-7; V: TRBV5-1; size: many; CDR3: CASSLSSGIYEQYF
J: TRBJ2-3; V: TRBV29-1; size: many; CDR3: CSVQGARDTDTQYF
J: TRBJ2-1; V: TRBV20-1; size: many; CDR3: CSARKASGSSYNEQFF
J: TRBJ1-5; V: TRBV20-1; size: many; CDR3: CSARETEGPGYQPQHF
J: TRBJ2-1; V: TRBV30; size: NA; CDR3: CAWSVLLAGYNEQFF
J: TRBJ2-3; V: TRBV5-6; size: many; CDR3: CASSCPQYF